The present T cell receptor (beta chain) was sequenced within a study of cytomegalovirus exposure and HLA in healthy donors. General observations from the study: Because they were indistinguishable, some V segments, including TRBV6-2 and TRBV6-3, were excluded. Highly shared variants forming one cluster were likely a sequencing artifact. Among TCR beta chains, those listed as cytomegalovirus-associated numbered about 150. CMV serostatus was the sole immune exposure information available.

Trimming left V 2 bases short and J 1 base short, with 5 bases between. CDR3 length: 13 amino acids. Germline V gene sequence: CDR1 MNHEY, CDR2 SMNVEV (reference sequence). PCR used 60 Vbeta primers and 13 Jbeta primers. Libraries were prepared by immunoSEQ multiplex PCR; TCRdb keeps only in-frame clonotypes and omits some of them. Among approximately 100,000 clones listed, around 83% were seen once. Comment on this clone: Antigen unknown.

The sequence was obtained from a woman in her late teens or twenties in good health and CMV-seronegative. Sequenced input: PBMCs. J is TRBJ2-5 and V is TRBV27; no reliable D call. The CDR3 DNA reads TGTGCCAGCAGTTTAACAGTCCAAGAGACCCAGTACTTC. Translating it yields CASSLTVQETQYF.